One and the same sample provided the 21 T cell receptor beta chains below, sequenced in a study of blood T cell repertoires in COVID-19. Method: immunoSEQ multiplex PCR; TCRdb's copy keeps in-frame clones and lacks some. The data contain about 39,000 clones, 70% to 90% of them seen just once; the ten biggest clones take up around 2.4%. Sequencing was carried out using peripheral blood. These receptors came from a human donor in a cohort sampled during active COVID-19.

A word on this clone: The junction shows a germline mismatch at one end, possibly a read error. This rearrangement joins TRBV15 to TRBJ1-4; D is perhaps TRBD1 (6 bases). Germline V gene data show CDR1 as LNHNV and CDR2 as YYDKDF (reference sequence). CDR3 size: 18 residues. The CDR3 loop reads CATSRVTGRTDINEKLFF. The CDR3 DNA reads TGCGCCACCAGCAGAGTCACTGGAAGGACAGACATTAATGAAAAACTGTTTTTT. The full variable domain, its missing parts supplied by reference TRBV15 and TRBJ1-4, is DAMVIQNPRYQVTQFGKPVTLSCSQTLNHNVMYWYQQKSSQAPKLLFHYYDKDFNNEADTPDNFQSRRPNTSFCFLDIRSPGLGDTAMYLCATSRVTGRTDINEKLFFGSGTQLSVL.

The V and J genes are TRBV7-3 and TRBJ2-1; 10 bases map to TRBD2. Per the germline V gene, CDR1 is SGHTA and CDR2 is FQGTGA. CDR3 length equals 14 residues. V dropped 5 bases and J dropped 8; count of bases not matched to a gene: 6. This chain's CDR3 is CASSPGLANDEQFF. The CDR3 DNA reads TGTGCCAGCAGCCCGGGACTAGCGAACGATGAGCAGTTCTTC.

This rearrangement joins TRBV9 to TRBJ1-2, with 9 bases matching TRBD1. The length of the CDR3 is 14 residues. Trimming cost V 4 bases and J 8 bases; bases outside gene matches: 9. Germline V gene sequence: CDR1 SGDLS, CDR2 YYNGEE. The CDR3 loop is CASSPIQGAGGYTF. CDR3 DNA: TGTGCCAGCAGCCCTATACAGGGGGCAGGCGGCTACACCTTC.

As DNA, the CDR3 is TGTGCCAGCAGCTTAGGGAAGGGGGCATCGGAGACCCAGTACTTC. This translates into CASSLGKGASETQYF. V and J are TRBV7-8 and TRBJ2-5; 7 bases agree with TRBD1. The V and J ends lost 1 base and 5 bases, in that order; junction bases with no gene match: 7. Looked up from germline, CDR1 is SGHVS and CDR2 is FQNEAQ. The CDR3 has 15 amino acids.

V is TRBV9 and J is TRBJ2-1, with 13 bases lining up with TRBD2. The CDR3 length is 15 residues. V was clipped by 4 bases and J by 6 bases; unmatched bases: 4. Germline V gene lookup returns CDR1 SGDLS and CDR2 YYNGEE. In DNA form, the CDR3 reads TGTGCCAGCAGCTTAACTAGCGGGGGGGCCAATGAGCAGTTCTTC. Its translation: CASSLTSGGANEQFF.

The CDR3 region has the DNA TGTGCCAGCTCATCGAATCGGGACAGCCCTAACTATGGCTACACCTTC. Translated: CASSSNRDSPNYGYTF. The chain is built from TRBV18 and TRBJ1-2; 7 bases fit TRBD1. V shed 5 bases and J 0 bases; nucleotides not matched to a gene: 9. This CDR3 is 16 amino acids long. The germline gives CDR1 KGHSH, CDR2 LQKENI.

The chain combines TRBV5-1 with TRBJ1-1; 7 nucleotides line up with TRBD1. Germline values: CDR1 SGHRS, CDR2 YFSETQ. The CDR3 length is 16 residues. V shed 4 bases, J shed 5 bases, and the junction held 14 bases outside the gene matches. The CDR3 loop is CASSNTRTGARTEAFF. Written as DNA, the CDR3 is TGCGCCAGCAGCAACACGCGGACAGGTGCCAGGACTGAAGCTTTCTTT.

This clone qualifies as medium-sized. The V and J genes are TRBV5-1 and TRBJ2-2, with a possible D match to TRBD1 (5 bases). CDR1 and CDR2 (germline): SGHRS, YFSETQ. V dropped 6 bases and J dropped 7 bases, with 19 bases sitting between them. The CDR3 runs to 15 residues. The CDR3 DNA sequence: TGCGCCAGCAAACAGGAAGGGTGGGCCGGCGGGGAGCTGTTTTTT. Amino acid sequence: CASKQEGWAGGELFF.

The rearrangement joins TRBV10-2 to TRBJ1-5; no reliable D call. The CDR3 is 14 amino acids. CDR1 WSHSY and CDR2 SAAADI come from the germline V gene. Trimming removed 2 bases at V and 2 bases at J, with 7 bases between. The CDR3 spells CASSEGGGNQPQHF. The CDR3 DNA follows: TGCGCCAGCAGTGAGGGAGGTGGCAATCAGCCCCAGCATTTT.

V usage is TRBV7-2 and J usage is TRBJ1-5; 7 bases line up with TRBD1. Unmatched junction bases numbered 3, after V lost 2 bases and J lost 2 bases. CDR1 is SGHTA and CDR2 is FQGNSA in the germline V gene. CDR3 length: 15 amino acids. CDR3 DNA sequence: TGTGCCAGCAGCTTAAGGCAGGGGGGCAATCAGCCCCAGCATTTT. This sequence encodes CASSLRQGGNQPQHF.

The chain employs TRBV2 and TRBJ2-1; TRBD2 matches at 12 bases. The V gene's germline CDR1 is SNHLY and CDR2 FYNNEI. This CDR3 contains 19 residues. V lost 4 bases, J lost 0 bases, and 10 bases stayed unmatched. The CDR3 reads CASSAPGLAGRVSYNEQFF. The CDR3, as DNA: TGTGCCAGCAGTGCACCGGGACTAGCGGGCCGTGTCTCCTACAATGAGCAGTTCTTC.

The chain is built from TRBV11-2 and TRBJ1-2; tentatively, D is TRBD1 (5 bases). CDR1 SGHAT and CDR2 FQNNGV come from the germline V gene. This CDR3 has 14 residues. Trimming shortened V by 3 bases and J by 2 bases, and 10 bases separated the two germline ends. Here the CDR3 reads CASSLAGVNYGYTF. In nucleotides, the CDR3 is TGTGCCAGCAGCTTGGCGGGGGTGAACTATGGCTACACCTTC.

This clone was found a few times. The genes are TRBV5-1 and TRBJ2-7; weak D call: TRBD2 (6 bases). Germline assignment: CDR1 SGHRS and CDR2 YFSETQ. Trimming removed 2 bases from V and 0 bases from J, with 6 bases in between. This CDR3 comprises 13 residues. CDR3 DNA: TGCGCCAGCAGCTTCGGGGGCTCCTACGAGCAGTACTTC. It codes for CASSFGGSYEQYF.

This rearrangement joins TRBV5-6 to TRBJ2-7; D remains ambiguous. Germline CDR1 reads SGHDT; CDR2 reads YYEEEE. V was pared by 2 bases and J by 6 bases, with 12 bases between. The length of the CDR3 is 13 residues. CDR3 region: CASSFPPRREQYF. In DNA, the CDR3 is TGTGCCAGCAGCTTTCCCCCCAGGCGCGAGCAGTACTTC.

The gene calls are TRBV11-2 and TRBJ2-5; no definite D call. V was clipped by 5 bases and J by 2 bases, with 6 bases between them. CDR3 size: 12 residues. Germline V gives CDR1 SGHAT, CDR2 FQNNGV. CDR3 sequence reads: CASSPLQETQYF. The CDR3, as DNA: TGTGCCAGCAGCCCCCTTCAAGAGACCCAGTACTTC.

The J gene is TRBJ2-2, the V gene TRBV7-9, with TRBD1 identical over 7 bases. Germline loops: CDR1 SEHNR, CDR2 FQNEAQ (reference sequence). The CDR3 runs 15 residues. V was pared by 5 bases and J by 6 bases, with 9 bases of the junction left unmatched. The CDR3 spells CASSPRDSDAGELFF. The CDR3 nucleotides read TGTGCCAGCAGCCCAAGGGACAGTGACGCCGGGGAGCTGTTTTTT.

This clone was counted only a few times. The chain combines TRBV29-1 with TRBJ2-7, with 9 bases matching TRBD1. Per the germline V gene, CDR1 is SQVTM and CDR2 is ANQGSEA. The J segment lost 1 base and the V segment lost 4 bases, leaving 8 bases of the junction unmatched. The CDR3 has 15 amino acids. The CDR3 DNA is TGCAGCGTTGCCGTGGGGACAGGGATTTCCTACGAGCAGTACTTC. Translation: CSVAVGTGISYEQYF.

This rearrangement joins TRBV2 to TRBJ2-1, with D maybe TRBD2 (6 bases). This CDR3 is built from 15 residues. The germline CDR1 and CDR2 sequences are SNHLY and FYNNEI. V gave up 4 bases and J gave up 2 bases, with 12 bases separating them. For the CDR3, the DNA is TGTGCCAGCAGTGGGGGGGACGGTACCTACAATGAGCAGTTCTTC. Translated, it gives CASSGGDGTYNEQFF. The entire variable domain, with the rest obtained from reference TRBV2 and TRBJ2-1, is as follows: EPEVTQTPSHQVTQMGQEVILRCVPISNHLYFYWYRQILGQKVEFLVSFYNNEISEKSEIFDDQFSVERPDGSNFTLKIRSTKLEDSAMYFCASSGGDGTYNEQFFGPGTRLTVL.

The chain has TRBV4-1 and TRBJ2-5; 8 nucleotides agree with TRBD1. The ends lost 1 base at V and 3 bases at J; junction bases unmatched: 7. CDR3 length equals 16 residues. In germline, CDR1 is MGHRA, CDR2 YSYEKL. The CDR3 DNA is TGCGCCAGCAGCCAAGTTGACGGGACAGGTGAAGAGACCCAGTACTTC. Amino acid sequence: CASSQVDGTGEETQYF.

The rearrangement links TRBV19 to TRBJ1-3, with 9 bases aligning to TRBD1. This CDR3 comprises 16 residues. V trimming: 6 bases; J trimming: 2 bases; junction bases outside the gene matches: 8. The germline V gene has CDR1 LNHDA and CDR2 SQIVND (reference sequence). The CDR3: CASSLTGGTTGNTIYF. For the CDR3, the DNA is TGTGCCAGTAGCCTTACAGGGGGCACTACTGGAAACACCATATATTTT.

The chain joins TRBV5-1 to TRBJ1-3; possible D gene TRBD1, 5 bases. V gave up 0 bases and J gave up 0 bases, with 13 bases separating them. This CDR3 has 17 amino acids. Germline V gives CDR1 SGHRS, CDR2 YFSETQ. The CDR3 nucleotides are TGCGCCAGCAGCTTGGCGTCAGGGCCTAGCTCTGGAAACACCATATATTTT. Protein: CASSLASGPSSGNTIYF.